This TCR beta chain was recovered during a study of memory CD4+ T cells and cytomegalovirus serostatus. Germline assignment: CDR1 MNHNY and CDR2 SVGAGI (reference sequence). This CDR3 is built from 14 residues. V gave up 1 base and J gave up 5 bases; unmatched junction bases: 4. Single viable CD3+CD4+CD8-CD45RO+ cells were sorted as the memory CD4+ T cells. CMV serostatus came from serum IgG against pp150, pp28, p38, p52. Sequencing used immunoSEQ multiplex PCR; TCRdb keeps in-frame clones, though not all of them. Here the sample spans more than 35,000 clones, around 84% being singletons. The TCR was taken from an adult in good health and CMV-seronegative. The chain joins TRBV6-6 to TRBJ1-1; 7 bases map to TRBD1. The sequenced material came from memory CD4+ T cells from blood. The CDR3 here is CASSYFQGGTEAFF. For the CDR3, the DNA is TGTGCCAGCAGTTACTTTCAGGGGGGTACTGAAGCTTTCTTT.